The 7 T cell receptor beta chains below come from one sample, sequenced in a study of cytomegalovirus exposure and HLA in healthy donors. With 60 Vbeta and 13 Jbeta primers, the PCR was carried out. This table comes from immunoSEQ multiplex PCR, and its TCRdb copy is limited to in-frame clones, with some not included. The profile covers about 130,000 clones, with around 74% appearing a single time and about 3.4% taken by the ten largest. The sequencing input was PBMCs. The source of these receptors is a man younger than 40 in good health and CMV-seronegative.

This clone was detected only a few times. The V and J genes are TRBV7-6 and TRBJ2-1; 7 bases align to TRBD2. The CDR3 has 16 amino acids. Per germline, CDR1 SGHVS and CDR2 FNYEAQ. V lost 0 bases to trimming and J lost 7 bases; unmatched junction nucleotides: 9. CDR3 residues: CASSLANAGVRNEQFF. In nucleotides, the CDR3 is TGTGCCAGCAGCTTAGCCAATGCGGGAGTCCGAAATGAGCAGTTCTTC.

This clone was counted a single time. The junction and the germline gene differ at one end; a read error may be behind it. The gene calls are TRBV20-1 and TRBJ1-4; 7 bases align to TRBD1. CDR1 is DFQATT, CDR2 SNEGSKA, per germline (reference sequence). This CDR3 spans 10 amino acids. For the CDR3, the DNA is TGCAGTGCCGACAGGGAAGAGACGGTTTTT. Residues: CSADREETVF.

The V gene is TRBV29-1, the J gene TRBJ2-7; 11 positions match TRBD2. V shed 6 bases, J shed 6 bases, and the junction held 4 bases outside the gene matches. Germline loops: CDR1 SQVTM, CDR2 ANQGSEA. There are 12 residues in the CDR3. DNA of the CDR3: TGCAGCGTAGCTAGCGGGGGGCGCGAGCAGTACTTC. The encoded protein is CSVASGGREQYF.

This rearrangement joins TRBV9 to TRBJ2-1; TRBD2 matches at 8 bases. V was pared by 3 bases and J by 7 bases, with 12 bases of the junction left unmatched. Germline V gene sequence: CDR1 SGDLS, CDR2 YYNGEE. The CDR3 runs 16 residues. Written as DNA, the CDR3 is TGTGCCAGCAGCGCCTCGGGGGGGACTAGAACTAATGAGCAGTTCTTC. It codes for CASSASGGTRTNEQFF.

The chain is built from TRBV28 and TRBJ1-1, with D unclear. The V end lost 3 bases, the J end lost 1 base, and 9 bases lay between the germline ends. The CDR3 sequence is 14 residues long. CDR1 MDHEN and CDR2 SYDVKM come from the germline V gene. The CDR3 nucleotides are TGTGCCAGCAGTTTCGAGCCAGGGAACACTGAAGCTTTCTTT. This sequence encodes CASSFEPGNTEAFF.

This clone came up a few times. The chain has TRBV19 and TRBJ2-7; no clear D gene. Per germline, CDR1 LNHDA and CDR2 SQIVND (reference sequence). With 1 base removed from V and 7 bases from J, the gap between germline ends came to 11 bases. The CDR3 runs 13 residues. CDR3 protein: CASSIAHNQEQYF. For the CDR3, the DNA is TGTGCCAGTAGTATAGCGCACAACCAGGAGCAGTACTTC.

The CDR3 coding sequence is TGCGCCAGCAGCCAAGATGAGTTAGGGGCTGAAGCTTTCTTT. As protein: CASSQDELGAEAFF. The chain employs TRBV4-1 and TRBJ1-1, with a weak D call TRBD1 (5 bases). The CDR3 is made up of 14 amino acids. Trimming shortened V by 0 bases and J by 6 bases, and 11 bases separated the two germline ends. CDR1 is MGHRA and CDR2 is YSYEKL in the germline V gene.